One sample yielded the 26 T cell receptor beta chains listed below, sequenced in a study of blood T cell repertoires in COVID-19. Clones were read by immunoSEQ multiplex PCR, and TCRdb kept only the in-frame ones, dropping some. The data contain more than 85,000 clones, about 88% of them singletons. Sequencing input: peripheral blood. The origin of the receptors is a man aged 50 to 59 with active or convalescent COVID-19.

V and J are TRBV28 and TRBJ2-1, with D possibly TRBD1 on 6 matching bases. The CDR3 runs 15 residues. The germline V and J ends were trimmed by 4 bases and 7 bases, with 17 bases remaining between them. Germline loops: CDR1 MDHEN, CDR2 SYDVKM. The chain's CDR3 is CASSSPGTLLNEQFF. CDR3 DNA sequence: TGTGCCAGCAGTTCCCCCGGGACACTTTTAAATGAGCAGTTCTTC.

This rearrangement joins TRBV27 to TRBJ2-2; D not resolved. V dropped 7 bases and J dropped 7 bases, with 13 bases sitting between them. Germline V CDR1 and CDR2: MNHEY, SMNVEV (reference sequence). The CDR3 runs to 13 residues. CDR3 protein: CASNRLAGGELFF. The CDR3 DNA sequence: TGTGCCAGCAACCGCCTGGCTGGCGGGGAGCTGTTTTTT.

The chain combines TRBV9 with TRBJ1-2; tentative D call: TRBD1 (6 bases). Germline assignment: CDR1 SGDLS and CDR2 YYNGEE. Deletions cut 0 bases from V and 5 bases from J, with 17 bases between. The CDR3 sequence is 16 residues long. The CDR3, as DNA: TGTGCCAGCAGCGTAGGGGACACCGCATTAGGATATGGCTACACCTTC. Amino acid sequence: CASSVGDTALGYGYTF.

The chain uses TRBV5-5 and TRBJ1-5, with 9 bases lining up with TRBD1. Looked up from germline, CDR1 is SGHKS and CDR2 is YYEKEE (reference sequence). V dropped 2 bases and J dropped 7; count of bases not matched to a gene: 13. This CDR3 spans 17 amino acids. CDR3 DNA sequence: TGTGCCAGCAGCTTCAGGGTGGGGACAGGGTTAGGCCAGCCCCAGCATTTT. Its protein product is CASSFRVGTGLGQPQHF.

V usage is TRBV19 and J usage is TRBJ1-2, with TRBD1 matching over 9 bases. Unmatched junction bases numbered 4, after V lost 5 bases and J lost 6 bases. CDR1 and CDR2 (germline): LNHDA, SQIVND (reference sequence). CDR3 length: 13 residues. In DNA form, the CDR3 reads TGTGCCAGTAGTCTTACAGGGGGCAATGGCTACACCTTC. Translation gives CASSLTGGNGYTF.

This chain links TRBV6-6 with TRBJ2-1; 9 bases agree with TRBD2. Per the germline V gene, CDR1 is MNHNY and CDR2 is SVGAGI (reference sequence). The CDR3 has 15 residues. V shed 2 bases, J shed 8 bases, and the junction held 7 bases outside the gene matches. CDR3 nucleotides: TGTGCCAGCAGTTACGTTAGCGGGGGCGGGGATGAGCAGTTCTTC. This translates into CASSYVSGGGDEQFF.

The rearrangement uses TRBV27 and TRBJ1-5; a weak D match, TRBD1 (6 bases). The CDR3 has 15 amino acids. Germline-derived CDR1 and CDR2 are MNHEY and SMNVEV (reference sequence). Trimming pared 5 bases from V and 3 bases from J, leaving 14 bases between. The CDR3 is CASSPQGIHNQPQHF. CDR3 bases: TGTGCCAGCAGTCCCCAGGGGATACACAATCAGCCCCAGCATTTT.

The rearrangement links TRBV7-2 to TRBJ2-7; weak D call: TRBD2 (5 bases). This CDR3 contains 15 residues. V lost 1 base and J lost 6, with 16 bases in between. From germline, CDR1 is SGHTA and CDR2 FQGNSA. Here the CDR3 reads CASSLVSGSVPEQYF. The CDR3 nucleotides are TGTGCCAGCAGCTTAGTATCGGGGTCCGTACCCGAGCAGTACTTC.

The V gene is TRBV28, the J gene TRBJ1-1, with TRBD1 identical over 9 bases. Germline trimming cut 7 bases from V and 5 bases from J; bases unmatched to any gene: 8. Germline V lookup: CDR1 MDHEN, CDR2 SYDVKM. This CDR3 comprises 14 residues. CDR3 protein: CASTTGGAWTEAFF. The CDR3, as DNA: TGTGCCAGCACTACAGGGGGCGCGTGGACTGAAGCTTTCTTT.

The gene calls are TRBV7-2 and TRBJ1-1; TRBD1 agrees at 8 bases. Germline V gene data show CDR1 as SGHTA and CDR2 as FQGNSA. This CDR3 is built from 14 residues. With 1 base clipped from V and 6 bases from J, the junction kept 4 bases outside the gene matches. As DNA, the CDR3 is TGTGCCAGCAGCTTAGGGACAGGGTTCCCTGAAGCTTTCTTT. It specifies CASSLGTGFPEAFF.

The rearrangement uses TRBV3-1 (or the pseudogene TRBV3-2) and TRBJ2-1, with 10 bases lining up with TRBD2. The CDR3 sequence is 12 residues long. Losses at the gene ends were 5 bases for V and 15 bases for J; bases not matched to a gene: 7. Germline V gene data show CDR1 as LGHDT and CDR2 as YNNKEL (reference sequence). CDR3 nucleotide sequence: TGTGCCAGCAGCTCTAGCGGGGGTGATGGGTTCTTC. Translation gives CASSSSGGDGFF.

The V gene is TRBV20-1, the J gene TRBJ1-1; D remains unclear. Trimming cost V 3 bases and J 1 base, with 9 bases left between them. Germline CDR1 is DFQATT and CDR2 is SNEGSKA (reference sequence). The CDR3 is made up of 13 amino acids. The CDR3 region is CSASFSGNTEAFF. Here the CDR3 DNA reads TGCAGTGCTAGTTTCAGTGGGAACACTGAAGCTTTCTTT.

The CDR3, as DNA: TGTGCCAGCAGTTTAACAGGGGGCTTCTATGGCTACACCTTC. Translating it yields CASSLTGGFYGYTF. The gene calls are TRBV28 and TRBJ1-2; 9 nucleotides match TRBD1. The J segment lost 4 bases and the V segment lost 2 bases, leaving 2 bases of the junction unmatched. The CDR3 has 14 residues. Germline V gives CDR1 MDHEN, CDR2 SYDVKM.

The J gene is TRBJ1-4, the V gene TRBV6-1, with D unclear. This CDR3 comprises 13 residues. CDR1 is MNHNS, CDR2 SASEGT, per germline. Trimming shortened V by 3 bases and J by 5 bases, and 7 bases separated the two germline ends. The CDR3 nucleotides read TGTGCCAGCAGTGATTGGGCAAATGAAAAACTGTTTTTT. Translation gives CASSDWANEKLFF.

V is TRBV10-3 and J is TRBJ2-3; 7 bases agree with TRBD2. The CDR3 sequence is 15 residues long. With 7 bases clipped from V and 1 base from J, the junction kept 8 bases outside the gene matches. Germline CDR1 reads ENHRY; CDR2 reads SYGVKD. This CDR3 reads CAITEEGRGTDTQYF. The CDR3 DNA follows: TGTGCCATCACCGAGGAGGGGAGGGGCACAGATACGCAGTATTTT.

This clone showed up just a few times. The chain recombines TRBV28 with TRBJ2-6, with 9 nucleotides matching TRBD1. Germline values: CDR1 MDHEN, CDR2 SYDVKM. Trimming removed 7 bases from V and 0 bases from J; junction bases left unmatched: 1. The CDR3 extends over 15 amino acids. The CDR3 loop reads CASKTGGSGANVLTF. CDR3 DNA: TGTGCCAGCAAGACAGGGGGCTCTGGGGCCAACGTCCTGACTTTC. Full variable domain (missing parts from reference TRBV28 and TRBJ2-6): DVKVTQSSRYLVKRTGEKVFLECVQDMDHENMFWYRQDPGLGLRLIYFSYDVKMKEKGDIPEGYSVSREKKERFSLILESASTNQTSMYLCASKTGGSGANVLTFGAGSRLTVL.

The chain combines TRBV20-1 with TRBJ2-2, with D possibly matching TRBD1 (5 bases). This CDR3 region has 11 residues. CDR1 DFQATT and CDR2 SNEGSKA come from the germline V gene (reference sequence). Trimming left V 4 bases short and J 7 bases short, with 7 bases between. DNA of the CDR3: TGCAGTGCTACAGGGATCGGGGAGCTGTTTTTT. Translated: CSATGIGELFF.

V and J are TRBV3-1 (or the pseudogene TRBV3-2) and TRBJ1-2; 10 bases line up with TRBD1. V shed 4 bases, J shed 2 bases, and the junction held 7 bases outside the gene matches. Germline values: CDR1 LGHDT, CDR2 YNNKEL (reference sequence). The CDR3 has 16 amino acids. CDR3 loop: CASSPFGGQGNYGYTF. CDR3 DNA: TGTGCCAGCAGCCCTTTCGGGGGACAGGGGAACTATGGCTACACCTTC.

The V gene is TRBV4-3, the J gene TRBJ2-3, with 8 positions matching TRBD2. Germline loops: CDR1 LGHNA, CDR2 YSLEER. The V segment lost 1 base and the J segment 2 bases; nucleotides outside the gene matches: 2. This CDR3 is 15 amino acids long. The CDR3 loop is CASSQVGLDTDTQYF. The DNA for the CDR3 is TGCGCCAGCAGCCAAGTGGGACTAGACACAGATACGCAGTATTTT.

As DNA, the CDR3 is TGTGCCACCAGTGATTTAGGACAGGGGGGCGATGAGCAGTTCTTC. Translation gives CATSDLGQGGDEQFF. The chain uses TRBV24-1 and TRBJ2-1; 10 bases agree with TRBD1. Germline values: CDR1 KGHDR, CDR2 SFDVKD. Germline trimming cut 1 base from V and 8 bases from J; bases unmatched to any gene: 4. The CDR3 runs 15 residues.

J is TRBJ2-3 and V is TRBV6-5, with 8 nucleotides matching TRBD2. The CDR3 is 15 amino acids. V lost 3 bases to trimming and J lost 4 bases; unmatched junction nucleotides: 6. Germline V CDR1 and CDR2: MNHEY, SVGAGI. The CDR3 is CASSYKAGGPDTQYF. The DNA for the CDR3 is TGTGCCAGCAGTTATAAGGCGGGGGGTCCAGATACGCAGTATTTT.

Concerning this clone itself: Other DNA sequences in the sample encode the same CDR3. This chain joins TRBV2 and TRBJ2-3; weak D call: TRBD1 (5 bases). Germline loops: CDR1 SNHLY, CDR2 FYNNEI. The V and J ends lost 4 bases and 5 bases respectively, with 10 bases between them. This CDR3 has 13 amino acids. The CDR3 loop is CASSVGQGDTQYF. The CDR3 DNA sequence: TGTGCCAGCAGTGTTGGGCAGGGAGATACGCAGTATTTT.

CDR3 in DNA: TGTGCCAGCAGCGTAGCTATAGCGGGGGGGTTAACAGATACGCAGTATTTT. This gives the protein CASSVAIAGGLTDTQYF. The chain carries TRBV9 and TRBJ2-3; 11 nucleotides agree with TRBD2. The CDR3 has 17 amino acids. CDR1 and CDR2 from the germline V gene are SGDLS and YYNGEE. The trim removed 0 bases at V and 3 bases at J, leaving 6 bases unmatched.

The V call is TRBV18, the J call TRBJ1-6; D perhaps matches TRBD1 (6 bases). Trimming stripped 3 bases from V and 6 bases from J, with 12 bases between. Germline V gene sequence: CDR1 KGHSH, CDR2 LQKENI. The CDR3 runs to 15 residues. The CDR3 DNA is TGTGCCAGCTCACCGATGGAACAGGGTAATTCACCCCTCCACTTT. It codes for CASSPMEQGNSPLHF.

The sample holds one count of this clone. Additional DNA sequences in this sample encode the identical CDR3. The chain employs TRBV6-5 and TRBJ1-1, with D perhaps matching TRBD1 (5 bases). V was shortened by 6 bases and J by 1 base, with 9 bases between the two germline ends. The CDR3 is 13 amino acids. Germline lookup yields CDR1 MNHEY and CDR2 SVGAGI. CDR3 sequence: CASSLGQNTEAFF. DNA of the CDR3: TGTGCCAGCAGCTTAGGACAGAACACTGAAGCTTTCTTT.

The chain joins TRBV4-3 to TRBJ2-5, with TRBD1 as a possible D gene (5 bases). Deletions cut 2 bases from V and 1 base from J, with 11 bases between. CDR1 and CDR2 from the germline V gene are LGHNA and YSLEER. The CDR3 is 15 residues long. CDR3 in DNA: TGCGCCAGCAGCCAAAACCCCGACAGCCAAGAGACCCAGTACTTC. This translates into CASSQNPDSQETQYF.